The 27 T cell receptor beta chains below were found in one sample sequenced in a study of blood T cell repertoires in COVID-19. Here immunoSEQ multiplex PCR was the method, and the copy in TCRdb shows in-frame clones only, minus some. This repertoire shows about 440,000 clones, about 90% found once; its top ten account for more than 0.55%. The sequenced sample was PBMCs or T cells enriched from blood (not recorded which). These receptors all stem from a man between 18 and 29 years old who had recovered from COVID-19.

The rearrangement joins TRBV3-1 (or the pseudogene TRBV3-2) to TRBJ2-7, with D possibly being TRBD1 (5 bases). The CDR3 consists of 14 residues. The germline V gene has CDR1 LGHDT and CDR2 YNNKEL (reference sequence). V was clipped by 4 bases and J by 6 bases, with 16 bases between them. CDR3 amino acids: CASSPSPQGSEQYF. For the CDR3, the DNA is TGTGCCAGCAGCCCCAGCCCCCAGGGTTCCGAGCAGTACTTC.

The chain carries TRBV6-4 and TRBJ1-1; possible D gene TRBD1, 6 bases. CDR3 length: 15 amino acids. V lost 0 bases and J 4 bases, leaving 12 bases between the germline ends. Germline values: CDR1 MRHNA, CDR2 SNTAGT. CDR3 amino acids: CASSDSFGGVTEAFF. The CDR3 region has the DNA TGTGCCAGCAGTGACTCGTTTGGGGGCGTCACTGAAGCTTTCTTT.

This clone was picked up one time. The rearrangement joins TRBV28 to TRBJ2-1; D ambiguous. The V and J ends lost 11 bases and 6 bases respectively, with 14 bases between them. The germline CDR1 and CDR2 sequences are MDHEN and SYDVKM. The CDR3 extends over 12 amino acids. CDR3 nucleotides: TGTGCCTCGCAGGTGGGTACCAATGAGCAGTTCTTC. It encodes CASQVGTNEQFF. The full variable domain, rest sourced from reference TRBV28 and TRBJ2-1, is DVKVTQSSRYLVKRTGEKVFLECVQDMDHENMFWYRQDPGLGLRLIYFSYDVKMKEKGDIPEGYSVSREKKERFSLILESASTNQTSMYLCASQVGTNEQFFGPGTRLTVL.

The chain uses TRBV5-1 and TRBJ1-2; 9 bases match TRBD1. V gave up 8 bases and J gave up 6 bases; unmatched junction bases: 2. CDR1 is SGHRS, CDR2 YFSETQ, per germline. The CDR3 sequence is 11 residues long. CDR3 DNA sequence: TGCGCCAGTCGGACAGGGGATGGCTACACCTTC. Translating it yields CASRTGDGYTF. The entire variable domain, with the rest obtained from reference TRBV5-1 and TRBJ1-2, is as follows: KAGVTQTPRYLIKTRGQQVTLSCSPISGHRSVSWYQQTPGQGLQFLFEYFSETQRNKGNFPGRFSGRQFSNSRSEMNVSTLELGDSALYLCASRTGDGYTFGSGTRLTVV.

The CDR3, as DNA: TGTGCCAGCTATCCCGACAGGGGTGCCTATGGCTACACCTTC. Protein product: CASYPDRGAYGYTF. The chain is built from TRBV5-6 and TRBJ1-2; TRBD1 aligns across 8 bases. CDR3 length equals 14 residues. With V trimmed by 7 bases and J by 4 bases, 9 bases remained unmatched. Germline CDR1 reads SGHDT; CDR2 reads YYEEEE. The full variable domain, with the rest looked up from reference TRBV5-6 and TRBJ1-2, is DAGVTQSPTHLIKTRGQQVTLRCSPKSGHDTVSWYQQALGQGPQFIFQYYEEEERQRGNFPDRFSGHQFPNYSSELNVNALLLGDSALYLCASYPDRGAYGYTFGSGTRLTVV.

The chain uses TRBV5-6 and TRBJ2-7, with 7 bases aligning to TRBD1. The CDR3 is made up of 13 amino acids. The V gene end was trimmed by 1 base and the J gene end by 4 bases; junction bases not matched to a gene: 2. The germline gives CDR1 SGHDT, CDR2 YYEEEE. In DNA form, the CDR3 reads TGTGCCAGCAGCTTGCAGGGGGATTACGAGCAGTACTTC. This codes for CASSLQGDYEQYF.

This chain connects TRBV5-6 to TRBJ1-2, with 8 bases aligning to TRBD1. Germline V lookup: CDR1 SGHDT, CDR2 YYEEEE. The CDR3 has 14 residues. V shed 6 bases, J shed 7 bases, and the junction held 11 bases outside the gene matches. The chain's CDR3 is CASIPRTGLSGYTF. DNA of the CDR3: TGTGCCAGCATCCCAAGGACAGGGCTGTCTGGCTACACCTTC.

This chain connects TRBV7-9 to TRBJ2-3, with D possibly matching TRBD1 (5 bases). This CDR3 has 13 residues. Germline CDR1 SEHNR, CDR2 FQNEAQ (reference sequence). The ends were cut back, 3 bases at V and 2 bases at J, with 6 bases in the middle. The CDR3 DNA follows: TGTGCCAGCAGCTTGGACAACACAGATACGCAGTATTTT. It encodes CASSLDNTDTQYF.

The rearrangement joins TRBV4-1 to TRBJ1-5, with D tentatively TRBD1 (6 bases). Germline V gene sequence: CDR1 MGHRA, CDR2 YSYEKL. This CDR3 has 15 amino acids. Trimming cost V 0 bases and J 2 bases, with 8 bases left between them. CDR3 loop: CASSQEGAGNQPQHF. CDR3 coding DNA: TGCGCCAGCAGCCAAGAGGGGGCGGGCAATCAGCCCCAGCATTTT.

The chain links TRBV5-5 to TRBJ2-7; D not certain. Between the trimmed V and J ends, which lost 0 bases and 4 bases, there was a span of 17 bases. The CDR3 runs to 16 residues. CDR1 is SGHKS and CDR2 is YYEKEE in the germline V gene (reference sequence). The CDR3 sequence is CASSLGLSAAAYEQYF. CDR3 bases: TGTGCCAGCAGCTTGGGATTGAGTGCGGCAGCTTACGAGCAGTACTTC.

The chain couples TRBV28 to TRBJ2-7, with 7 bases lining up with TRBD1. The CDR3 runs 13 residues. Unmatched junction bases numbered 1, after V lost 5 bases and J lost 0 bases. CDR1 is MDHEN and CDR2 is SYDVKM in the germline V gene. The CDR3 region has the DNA TGTGCCAGCAGTGGGGACAGCTCCTACGAGCAGTACTTC. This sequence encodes CASSGDSSYEQYF.

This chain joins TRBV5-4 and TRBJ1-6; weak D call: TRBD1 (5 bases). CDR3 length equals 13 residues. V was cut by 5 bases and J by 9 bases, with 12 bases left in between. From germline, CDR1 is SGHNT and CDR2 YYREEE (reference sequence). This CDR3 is CASSSRVGSPLHF. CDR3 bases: TGTGCCAGCAGTTCCAGGGTGGGTTCACCCCTCCACTTT.

CDR3 protein: CASSPSGTFGYTF. CDR3 bases: TGTGCCAGCAGCCCCTCCGGGACATTTGGCTACACCTTC. This sequence joins TRBV12-3 or TRBV12-4 and TRBJ1-2, with D possibly matching TRBD1 (6 bases). This CDR3 region has 13 residues. V was pared by 6 bases and J by 7 bases, with 15 bases between.

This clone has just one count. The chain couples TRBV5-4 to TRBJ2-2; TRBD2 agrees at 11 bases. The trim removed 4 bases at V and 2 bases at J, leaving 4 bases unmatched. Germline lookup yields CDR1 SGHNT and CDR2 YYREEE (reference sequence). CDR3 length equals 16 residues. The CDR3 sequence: CASSTGTSGNTGELFF. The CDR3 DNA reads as TGTGCCAGCAGCACCGGGACTAGCGGCAACACCGGGGAGCTGTTTTTT.

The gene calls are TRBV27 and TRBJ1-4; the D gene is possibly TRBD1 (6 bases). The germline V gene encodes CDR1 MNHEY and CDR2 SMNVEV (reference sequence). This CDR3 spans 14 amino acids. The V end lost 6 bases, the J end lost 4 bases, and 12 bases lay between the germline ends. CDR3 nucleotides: TGTGCCAGCAGGGTGACAGGATTTAATGAAAAACTGTTTTTT. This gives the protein CASRVTGFNEKLFF.

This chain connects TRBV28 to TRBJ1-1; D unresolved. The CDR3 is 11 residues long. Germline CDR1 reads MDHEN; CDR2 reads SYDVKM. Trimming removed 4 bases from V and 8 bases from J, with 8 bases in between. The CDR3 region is CASSSSREAFF. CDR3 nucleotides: TGTGCCAGCAGTTCCTCCAGGGAAGCTTTCTTT.

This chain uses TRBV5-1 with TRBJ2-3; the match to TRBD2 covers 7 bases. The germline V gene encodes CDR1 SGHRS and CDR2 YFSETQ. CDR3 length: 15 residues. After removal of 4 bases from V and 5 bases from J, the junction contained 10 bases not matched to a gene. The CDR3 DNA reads TGCGCCAGCAGCGAAGCGGGACGAGAAAGAGATACGCAGTATTTT. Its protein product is CASSEAGRERDTQYF.

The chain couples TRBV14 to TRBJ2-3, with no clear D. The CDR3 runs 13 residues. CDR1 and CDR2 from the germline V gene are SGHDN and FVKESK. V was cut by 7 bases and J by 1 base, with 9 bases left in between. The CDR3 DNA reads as TGTGCCAGCAATCTCCGGGGCACAGATACGCAGTATTTT. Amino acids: CASNLRGTDTQYF.

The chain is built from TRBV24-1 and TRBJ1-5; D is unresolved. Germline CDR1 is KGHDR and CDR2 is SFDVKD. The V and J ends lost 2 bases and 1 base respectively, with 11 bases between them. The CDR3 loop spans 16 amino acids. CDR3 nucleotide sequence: TGTGCCACCAGTGATTCGAAGAGGGCGAGCAATCAGCCCCAGCATTTT. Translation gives CATSDSKRASNQPQHF.

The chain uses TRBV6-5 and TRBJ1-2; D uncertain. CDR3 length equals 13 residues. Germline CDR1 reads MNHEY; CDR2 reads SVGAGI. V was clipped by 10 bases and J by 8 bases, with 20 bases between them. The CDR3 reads CATSKGLAGGYTF. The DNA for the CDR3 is TGTGCCACTTCGAAAGGGTTAGCGGGCGGCTACACCTTC.

Here the CDR3 DNA reads TGTGCCAGCAGCTCGATCCCCCGCCGATTCTCAGGGGCGAACACTGAAGCTTTCTTT. Translation gives CASSSIPRRFSGANTEAFF. The chain has TRBV7-9 and TRBJ1-1; weak D call: TRBD1 (6 bases). V was clipped by 4 bases and J by 1 base, with 25 bases between them. CDR1 and CDR2 from the germline V gene are SEHNR and FQNEAQ (reference sequence). The CDR3 has 19 residues.

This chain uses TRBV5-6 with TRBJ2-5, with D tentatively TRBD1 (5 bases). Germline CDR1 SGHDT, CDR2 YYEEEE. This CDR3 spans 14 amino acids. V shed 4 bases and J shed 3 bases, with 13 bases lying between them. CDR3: CASSAVGQEETQYF. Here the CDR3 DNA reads TGTGCCAGCAGCGCGGTGGGGCAGGAAGAGACCCAGTACTTC.

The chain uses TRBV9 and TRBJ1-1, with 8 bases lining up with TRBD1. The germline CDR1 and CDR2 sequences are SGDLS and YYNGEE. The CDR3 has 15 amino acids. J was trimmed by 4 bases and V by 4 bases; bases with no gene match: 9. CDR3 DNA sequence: TGTGCCAGCAGCACCGGACAGGGCGTTAGCACTGAAGCTTTCTTT. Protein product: CASSTGQGVSTEAFF. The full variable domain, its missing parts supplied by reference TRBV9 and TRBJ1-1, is DSGVTQTPKHLITATGQRVTLRCSPRSGDLSVYWYQQSLDQGLQFLIQYYNGEERAKGNILERFSAQQFPDLHSELNLSSLELGDSALYFCASSTGQGVSTEAFFGQGTRLTVV.

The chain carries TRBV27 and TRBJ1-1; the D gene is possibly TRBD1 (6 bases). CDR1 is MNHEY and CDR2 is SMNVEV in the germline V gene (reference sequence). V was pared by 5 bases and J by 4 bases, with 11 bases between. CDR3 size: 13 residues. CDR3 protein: CASSQQGRTEAFF. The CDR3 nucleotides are TGTGCCAGCAGTCAACAGGGCCGCACTGAAGCTTTCTTT.

CDR3 region: CASSTSGVGELFF. CDR3 sequence (DNA): TGCGCCAGCAGTACTAGCGGGGTCGGGGAGCTGTTTTTT. This chain connects TRBV10-1 to TRBJ2-2; 10 positions agree with TRBD2. J lost 7 bases, V lost 5 bases, and 1 base had no gene match. This CDR3 has 13 amino acids. Germline V CDR1 and CDR2: WNHNN, SYGVQD (reference sequence).

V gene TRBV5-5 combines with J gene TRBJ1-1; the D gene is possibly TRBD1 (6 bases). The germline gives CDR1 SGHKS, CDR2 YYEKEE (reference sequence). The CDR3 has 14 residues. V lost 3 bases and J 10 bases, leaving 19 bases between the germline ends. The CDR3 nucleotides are TGTGCCAGCAGCTCGGACAGTGGGAGGGCGGGAGCTTTCTTT. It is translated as CASSSDSGRAGAFF.

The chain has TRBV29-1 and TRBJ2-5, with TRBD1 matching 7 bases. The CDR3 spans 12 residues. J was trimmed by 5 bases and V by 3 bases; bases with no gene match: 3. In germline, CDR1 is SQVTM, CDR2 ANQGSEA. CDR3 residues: CSVDRGTETQYF. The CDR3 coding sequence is TGCAGCGTTGACAGGGGGACGGAGACCCAGTACTTC. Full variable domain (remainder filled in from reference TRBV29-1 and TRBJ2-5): SAVISQKPSRDICQRGTSLTIQCQVDSQVTMMFWYRQQPGQSLTLIATANQGSEATYESGFVIDKFPISRPNLTFSTLTVSNMSPEDSSIYLCSVDRGTETQYFGPGTRLLVL.